This entry features one T cell receptor beta chain sequence. The antigen is unknown. The entry originates in a study of blood T cells in healthy people across ages. Every donor contributed roughly 10 milliliters of peripheral blood by blood draw. It was with a sample-barcoded 5' primer and a J-beta primer mix that a second PCR of about 6 to 12 cycles was run. One entry per CDR3 protein results from TCRdb running MiXCR on the 5' RACE reads. The sample lists some 550,000 distinct CDR3 sequences, more than 45% occurring once. Study results and limitations: With age, beta diversity per million T cells declined roughly linearly, significantly by 30 to 40. Researchers judged that diversity estimates from one million T cells fell short of true values. Unsorted PBMCs blocked a conclusive comparison of naive and antigen-experienced cells.

Trimming stripped 7 bases from V and 4 bases from J, with 18 bases between. There are 15 residues in the CDR3. Germline V gene data show CDR1 as MNHEY and CDR2 as SMNVEV (reference sequence). The sequenced material came from blood. The chain links TRBV27 to TRBJ2-3, with D possibly TRBD2 on 7 matching bases. The source of this sequence is a man of 80 years or more in good health. CDR3 nucleotide sequence: TGTGCCAGCACGGCGGTGGGGGGGGCCCCAGATACGCAGTATTTT. Amino acids: CASTAVGGAPDTQYF.